These T cell receptor beta chains were read from a single sample in a study of blood T cell repertoires in COVID-19. Data came from immunoSEQ multiplex PCR; TCRdb stores just in-frame clones and leaves some out. The sample lists over 85,000 clones, roughly nine tenths occurring once. The sample taken for sequencing was peripheral blood. Source of these receptors: a woman between 50 and 59 years old with COVID-19, enrolled during active disease. The CDR3 runs from the conserved cysteine through the conserved F or W. A D gene is named only where the DNA matches it firmly. Some rows have no size entry. The others give once, few or many, or a class for an expanded clone.

TGTGCCAGTAGTACCGACATAAACCCTTACAATGAGCAGTTCTTC CASSTDINPYNEQFF . TRBV19 . TRBJ2-1
TGTGCCAGCAGTGAAGGAGTGGGGGGGAGCACAGATACGCAGTATTTT CASSEGVGGSTDTQYF TRBD2 TRBV6-1 . TRBJ2-3
TGTGCCAGCAGCTTAGCGGCGGAAACTAATGAAAAACTGTTTTTT CASSLAAETNEKLFF . TRBV7-9 . TRBJ1-4
TGTGCCAGCAGTTACCCCTGGGGTAGCGGAGAGGACGAGCAGTACTTC CASSYPWGSGEDEQYF . TRBV6-7 . TRBJ2-7
TGTGCCAGCAAAGACAGGGGGGGTCCCCCCTACAATGAGCAGTTCTTC CASKDRGGPPYNEQFF TRBD1 TRBV27 . TRBJ2-1
TGCGCCAGCAGCCAAGAGAGGGTTCCTCGGGTAGCAACAGATACGCAGTATTTT CASSQERVPRVATDTQYF . TRBV4-1 . TRBJ2-3
TGTGCCATCAGTGGGGCGGGGGTCGGCAATCAGCCCCAGCATTTT CAISGAGVGNQPQHF . TRBV10-3 once TRBJ1-5
TGCAGCGCTGGGGACAGGGCTTCTAACTATGGCTACACCTTC CSAGDRASNYGYTF TRBD1 TRBV29-1 . TRBJ1-2
TGTGCCAGCAGCTTGGGTGGACTTCTAACCTACGAGCAGTACTTC CASSLGGLLTYEQYF . TRBV5-5 . TRBJ2-7
TGTGCCAGCGGTGACAGAAACACTGAAGCTTTCTTT CASGDRNTEAFF . TRBV2 . TRBJ1-1
TGTGCCAGCAGCTTGGGGGGAGACACCGGGGAGCTGTTTTTT CASSLGGDTGELFF . TRBV5-4 . TRBJ2-2
TGTGCCAGCTCACCTGAGGGATACGAGCAGTACTTC CASSPEGYEQYF . TRBV18 . TRBJ2-7
TGTGCCAGCAGTTACCGGCAGGGTCATGAAAAACTGTTTTTT CASSYRQGHEKLFF . TRBV6-5 . TRBJ1-4
TGCGCCAGCAGCGGAGGGACAGGTATGAACACTGAAGCTTTCTTT CASSGGTGMNTEAFF TRBD1 TRBV5-1 . TRBJ1-1
TGTGCCAGCAGCCGACAGGGCGGTACGCAGTATTTT CASSRQGGTQYF TRBD1 TRBV11-2 once TRBJ2-3
TGTGCCAGCAGCCAAGGCACAGCCAACTCCTACGAGCAGTACTTC CASSQGTANSYEQYF . TRBV14 . TRBJ2-7
TGTGCCAGCAGTCGGGACAGGTCCTACGAGCAGTACTTC CASSRDRSYEQYF TRBD1 TRBV7-3 . TRBJ2-7
TGTGCCAGCAGCGCCTCCGGGACTAGCGGTGCGATCAGATACTTC CASSASGTSGAIRYF TRBD2 TRBV9 . TRBJ2-5
TGTGCCAGCAGTTACTCGGGGCAAGGGAGGGGAAAACTGTTTTTT CASSYSGQGRGKLFF . TRBV6-5 . TRBJ1-4
TGTGCCAGCTCACCACCGGGCAGCATAGGTTCTGGGGCCAACGTCCTGACTTTC CASSPPGSIGSGANVLTF . TRBV18 . TRBJ2-6
TGTGCCAGCAGTGCGAGACAGGATGGTCAGCCCCAGCATTTT CASSARQDGQPQHF . TRBV2 . TRBJ1-5
TGTGCCAGCAGCTCGACAGGACAGGGAACCTACGAGCAGTACTTC CASSSTGQGTYEQYF TRBD1 TRBV5-5 . TRBJ2-7
TGTGCCACCCTACAGGGGTGGGAAGAGACCCAGTACTTC CATLQGWEETQYF TRBD1 TRBV6-5 . TRBJ2-5
TGTGCCAGCAGCCCGTTCGGTCAGGGGTATTGGGAGACCCAGTACTTC CASSPFGQGYWETQYF . TRBV14 . TRBJ2-5
TGTGCCAGCAGCCAACGACAGGTTTGTTTCTACGAGCAGTACTTC CASSQRQVCFYEQYF . TRBV3-1/TRBV3-2 . TRBJ2-7
TGTGCCAGTAGTGGGATGGGGGGCACCGGGGAGCTGTTTTTT CASSGMGGTGELFF . TRBV19 many TRBJ2-2
TGTGCCAGCCGCCAGCGGGGGAACCAAGAGACCCAGTACTTC CASRQRGNQETQYF TRBD2 TRBV6-2/TRBV6-3 once TRBJ2-5
TGTGCCAGCAGCGTAGGGGGCGCTTGGGAGACCCAGTACTTC CASSVGGAWETQYF TRBD1 TRBV6-5 . TRBJ2-5
TGTGCCAGCTCACCCGATGCCACTTTAAAACTTAACTCTGGAAACACCATATATTTT CASSPDATLKLNSGNTIYF . TRBV18 . TRBJ1-3
TGTGCCAGCAGTGAATTGGGGACAAAGGGAGAAAAACTGTTTTTT CASSELGTKGEKLFF . TRBV25-1 once TRBJ1-4
TGCGCCAGCAGTCCCGGGACAGGCGCGGCCGGGGAGCTGTTTTTT CASSPGTGAAGELFF TRBD1 TRBV10-1 once TRBJ2-2
TGTGCCAGCATTGCGGACAGTAACTATGGCTACACCTTC CASIADSNYGYTF . TRBV5-4 . TRBJ1-2
TGTGCCAGCACCGGGACAGGGCCTTTCAATCAGCCCCAGCATTTT CASTGTGPFNQPQHF TRBD1 TRBV2 . TRBJ1-5
TGTGCCAGTAGTCCAAACTCAGGGAACTATGGCTACACCTTC CASSPNSGNYGYTF . TRBV19 . TRBJ1-2
TGTGCCAGTAGTCAACAGGGACCTGGGGCCAACGTCCTGACTTTC CASSQQGPGANVLTF . TRBV19 . TRBJ2-6
TGTGCCAGCAGCCAGGCAACAGGGGGCGGTCAGCCCCAGCATTTT CASSQATGGGQPQHF TRBD1 TRBV4-2 . TRBJ1-5
TGTGCCTGGAGGCGGGGTGTTACAGATACGCAGTATTTT CAWRRGVTDTQYF . TRBV30 . TRBJ2-3
TGTGCCAGCAGCTTTTTCCGAGAGGGCTCGGGGGAGCAGTACTTC CASSFFREGSGEQYF . TRBV11-2 . TRBJ2-7
TGTGCCAGTAGCCGACAGGGGCTGGGGGGCTACACCTTC CASSRQGLGGYTF TRBD1 TRBV19 . TRBJ1-2
TGTGCCAGCAGTTTATCCGGGACAGGTTACACTGAAGCTTTCTTT CASSLSGTGYTEAFF TRBD1 TRBV27 . TRBJ1-1
TGTGCCAGCAGTGAAACGACTAGGACAACGTACGAGCAGTACTTC CASSETTRTTYEQYF . TRBV25-1 . TRBJ2-7
TGTGCCACCCGAGAAGGGGGCAGTGTGATTAATTCACCCCTCCACTTT CATREGGSVINSPLHF TRBD1 TRBV19 . TRBJ1-6
TGCAGCGTGGGATCGACAGGGCCCTATGGCTACACCTTC CSVGSTGPYGYTF TRBD1 TRBV29-1 . TRBJ1-2
TGTGCCAGCATCGACGGACAGGGATTGTATGGCTACACCTTC CASIDGQGLYGYTF TRBD1 TRBV6-6 . TRBJ1-2
TGTGCCAGCCAACCCCAACCTTTGGGAGTTCCAGATACGCAGTATTTT CASQPQPLGVPDTQYF . TRBV28 . TRBJ2-3
TGCGCCAGCAGCCAATACCCACAGGGTGGCTCTGGAAACACCATATATTTT CASSQYPQGGSGNTIYF . TRBV4-3 . TRBJ1-3
TGTGCCAGTAGTAGAGGGACAGGCGATACTGGCTACACCTTC CASSRGTGDTGYTF TRBD1 TRBV19 . TRBJ1-2
TGCGCCAGCAGCACCACCGGGACTAGCGGGGTAAATGAGCAGTTCTTC CASSTTGTSGVNEQFF TRBD2 TRBV5-1 . TRBJ2-1
TGTGCCAGCAGCCAAGAGGTGCAGGTAGGATATGGCTACACCTTC CASSQEVQVGYGYTF . TRBV4-2 . TRBJ1-2
TGTGCCAGCACACTAGCGGGAGATCAAGAGACCCAGTACTTC CASTLAGDQETQYF TRBD2 TRBV3-1/TRBV3-2 once TRBJ2-5
TGTGCCAGCAGTGGGAGACTTGGCTCACGAGATACGCAGTATTTT CASSGRLGSRDTQYF . TRBV2 . TRBJ2-3
TGTGCCAGCAGCCCCGATGGACTAGCGGGGGCCCACCGCCCGACCCAGTACTTC CASSPDGLAGAHRPTQYF TRBD2 TRBV5-4 once TRBJ2-5
TGTGCCTGGAACCTAGGGGGGGCCGATGAGCAGTTCTTC CAWNLGGADEQFF . TRBV30 . TRBJ2-1
TGTGCCTGGAGTGTAGGGGTTGCAGATACGCAGTATTTT CAWSVGVADTQYF . TRBV30 . TRBJ2-3
TGTGCCAGCAGCTCGGACAGGGGGTGGTTTCTGAACACTGAAGCTTTCTTT CASSSDRGWFLNTEAFF TRBD1 TRBV6-2/TRBV6-3 . TRBJ1-1